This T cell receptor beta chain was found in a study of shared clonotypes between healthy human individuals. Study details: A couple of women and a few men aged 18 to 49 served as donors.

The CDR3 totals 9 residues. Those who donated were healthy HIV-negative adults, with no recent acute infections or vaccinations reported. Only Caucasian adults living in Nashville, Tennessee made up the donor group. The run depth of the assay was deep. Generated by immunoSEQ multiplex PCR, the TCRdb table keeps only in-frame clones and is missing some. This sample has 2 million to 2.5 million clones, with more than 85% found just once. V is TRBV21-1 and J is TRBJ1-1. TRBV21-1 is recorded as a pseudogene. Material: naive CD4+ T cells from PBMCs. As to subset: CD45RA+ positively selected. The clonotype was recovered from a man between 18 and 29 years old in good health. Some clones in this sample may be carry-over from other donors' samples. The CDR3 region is CASDTEAFF. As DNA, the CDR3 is TGTGCCAGCGACACTGAAGCTTTCTTT.